These 14 T cell receptor beta chains share one sample of origin, sequenced in a study of identifying expanded T cells in peripheral blood (dated by TCRdb to about 2019). Library generation was performed with the immunoSEQ multiplex PCR assay. TCRdb retrieved this table from immuneACCESS and kept in-frame rearrangements only. Not all clones are present; in checked studies, unresolved V genes account for under half, and no reason is known for the remainder. This sample holds 120,000 or so clones; about four fifths were observed only once. The ten top clones hold roughly 3.3% of the sample. The sample comprised blood. Every receptor here comes from a person aged 18 to 70 in good health.

The V and J genes are TRBV5-1 and TRBJ2-1; D is uncertain. Trimming left V 2 bases short and J 4 bases short, with 7 bases between. Germline lookup yields CDR1 SGHRS and CDR2 YFSETQ. The CDR3 runs to 13 residues. In nucleotides, the CDR3 is TGCGCCAGCAGCTTCACCGGATACAATGAGCAGTTCTTC. It translates to CASSFTGYNEQFF.

This clone was recorded a few times. The chain recombines TRBV7-8 with TRBJ2-5; tentatively, D is TRBD2 (5 bases). V lost 0 bases and J lost 5, with 16 bases in between. The CDR3 totals 16 residues. The germline V gene encodes CDR1 SGHVS and CDR2 FQNEAQ. CDR3 DNA: TGTGCCAGCAGCTTAGCCCCCCAGGCGGGCGGCGAGACCCAGTACTTC. It codes for CASSLAPQAGGETQYF.

The chain links TRBV2 to TRBJ1-2, with TRBD1 matching over 7 bases. CDR1 and CDR2 from the germline V gene are SNHLY and FYNNEI. This CDR3 has 16 residues. J gave up 2 bases and V 2 bases, and 8 bases lay outside the gene matches. The CDR3 is CASSESYPDRNYGYTF. The CDR3 DNA sequence: TGTGCCAGCAGTGAAAGTTACCCGGACAGGAACTATGGCTACACCTTC.

The chain is built from TRBV6-5 and TRBJ2-5; D tentatively fits TRBD1 or TRBD2 (5 bases each). CDR1 MNHEY and CDR2 SVGAGI come from the germline V gene. This CDR3 is 14 amino acids long. Trimming removed 5 bases at V and 2 bases at J, with 12 bases between. The CDR3 DNA sequence: TGTGCCAGCAGTCCTTGGGGACGGCAAGAGACCCAGTACTTC. Amino acid sequence: CASSPWGRQETQYF.

The chain joins TRBV5-5 to TRBJ1-1; no clear D. V lost 1 base to trimming and J lost 5 bases, with 3 bases between them. CDR3 length: 11 amino acids. Looked up from germline, CDR1 is SGHKS and CDR2 is YYEKEE (reference sequence). Written as DNA, the CDR3 is TGTGCCAGCAGCTTGATAACTGAAGCTTTCTTT. Its protein is CASSLITEAFF.

This clone was counted once. CDR3 amino acids: CASSADRGTQYF. CDR3 coding DNA: TGTGCCAGCAGCGCAGACAGGGGTACGCAGTATTTT. The J gene is TRBJ2-3, the V gene TRBV7-9; 8 nucleotides align to TRBD1. The CDR3 spans 12 residues. Germline-derived CDR1 and CDR2 are SEHNR and FQNEAQ (reference sequence). With V trimmed by 5 bases and J by 8 bases, 3 bases remained unmatched. Full variable domain (remainder filled in from reference TRBV7-9 and TRBJ2-3): DTGVSQNPRHKITKRGQNVTFRCDPISEHNRLYWYRQTLGQGPEFLTYFQNEAQLEKSRLLSDRFSAERPKGSFSTLEIQRTEQGDSAMYLCASSADRGTQYFGPGTRLTVL.

V usage is TRBV4-3 and J usage is TRBJ1-4, with a weak D call TRBD1 (5 bases). V lost 4 bases to trimming and J lost 7 bases, with 19 bases between them. The CDR3 consists of 16 residues. Per the germline V gene, CDR1 is LGHNA and CDR2 is YSLEER. CDR3: CASSRDLAGGGEKLFF. The CDR3, as DNA: TGCGCCAGCAGCCGAGACTTGGCTGGGGGAGGTGAAAAACTGTTTTTT.

The chain uses TRBV7-2 and TRBJ2-7; 7 nucleotides match TRBD1. Germline CDR1 SGHTA, CDR2 FQGNSA. The CDR3 has 13 residues. The V segment lost 4 bases and the J segment 5 bases; nucleotides outside the gene matches: 5. CDR3 residues: CASSSFTGDEQYF. The CDR3 DNA reads TGTGCCAGCAGCTCATTTACAGGGGACGAGCAGTACTTC.

This clone turned up a few times. This sequence joins TRBV5-1 and TRBJ2-7; 9 bases map to TRBD2. This CDR3 comprises 16 residues. The ends lost 5 bases at V and 0 bases at J; junction bases unmatched: 9. CDR1 SGHRS and CDR2 YFSETQ come from the germline V gene. CDR3 region: CASSSTSGQTSYEQYF. CDR3 nucleotides: TGCGCCAGCAGTTCGACTAGCGGACAGACCTCCTACGAGCAGTACTTC.

The J gene is TRBJ2-1, the V gene TRBV11-2, with D possibly being TRBD1 (7 bases). Germline CDR1 is SGHAT and CDR2 is FQNNGV. This CDR3 is 15 amino acids long. Trimming stripped 4 bases from V and 7 bases from J, with 17 bases between. The CDR3 bases are TGTGCCAGCAGCTCGCGCGGGACAGCCGATAATGAGCAGTTCTTC. It encodes CASSSRGTADNEQFF.

The chain employs TRBV4-1 and TRBJ2-1; 16 nucleotides line up with TRBD2. This CDR3 has 18 amino acids. With V trimmed by 4 bases and J by 1 base, 4 bases remained unmatched. In germline, CDR1 is MGHRA, CDR2 YSYEKL. CDR3 amino acids: CASSPGLAGGRSYNEQFF. CDR3 coding DNA: TGCGCCAGCAGCCCGGGACTAGCGGGGGGGCGTTCCTACAATGAGCAGTTCTTC.

This clone showed up just once. The genes are TRBV18 and TRBJ1-1; no clear D. V shed 3 bases and J shed 1 base, with 9 bases lying between them. The CDR3 length is 14 residues. Germline V lookup: CDR1 KGHSH, CDR2 LQKENI. CDR3 in amino acids: CASSPRSGNTEAFF. DNA of the CDR3: TGTGCCAGCTCACCGCGGAGCGGGAACACTGAAGCTTTCTTT.

V and J are TRBV7-6 and TRBJ2-6; a possible D gene is TRBD1 (5 bases). The V end lost 4 bases, the J end lost 0 bases, and 22 bases lay between the germline ends. The CDR3 loop spans 20 amino acids. Germline V gene lookup returns CDR1 SGHVS and CDR2 FNYEAQ. The CDR3 loop is CASSSYPQGSTFSGANVLTF. In DNA form, the CDR3 reads TGTGCCAGCAGCTCCTATCCCCAGGGTTCAACCTTCTCTGGGGCCAACGTCCTGACTTTC. Using reference TRBV7-6 and TRBJ2-6 for the parts outside the CDR3, the full variable domain is GAGVSQSPRYKVTKRGQDVALRCDPISGHVSLYWYRQALGQGPEFLTYFNYEAQQDKSGLPNDRFSAERPEGSISTLTIQRTEQRDSAMYRCASSSYPQGSTFSGANVLTFGAGSRLTVL.

The V gene is TRBV4-1, the J gene TRBJ1-2; 7 bases map to TRBD1. The CDR3 totals 17 residues. Germline CDR1 and CDR2: MGHRA and YSYEKL. With 0 bases clipped from V and 4 bases from J, the junction kept 11 bases outside the gene matches. Here the CDR3 reads CASSQEGGGTGAYGYTF. The CDR3 coding sequence is TGCGCCAGCAGCCAAGAAGGGGGGGGCACAGGGGCCTATGGCTACACCTTC.